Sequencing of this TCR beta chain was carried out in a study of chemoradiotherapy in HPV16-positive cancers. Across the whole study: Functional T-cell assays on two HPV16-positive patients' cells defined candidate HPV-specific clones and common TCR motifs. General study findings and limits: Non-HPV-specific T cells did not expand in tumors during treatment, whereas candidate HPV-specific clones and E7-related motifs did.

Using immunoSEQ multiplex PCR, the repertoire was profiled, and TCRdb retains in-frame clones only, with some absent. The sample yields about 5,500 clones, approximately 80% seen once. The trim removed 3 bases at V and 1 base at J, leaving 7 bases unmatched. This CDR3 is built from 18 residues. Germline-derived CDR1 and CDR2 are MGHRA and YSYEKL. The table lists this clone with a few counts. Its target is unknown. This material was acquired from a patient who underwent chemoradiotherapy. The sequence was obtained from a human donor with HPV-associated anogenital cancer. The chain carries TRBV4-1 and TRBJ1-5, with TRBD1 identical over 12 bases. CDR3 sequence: CASSQFTGTGGSNQPQHF. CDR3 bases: TGCGCCAGCAGCCAGTTTACCGGGACAGGGGGCAGCAATCAGCCCCAGCATTTT.